This paragraph reports one T cell receptor (beta chain). Its antigen is undetermined. At one end, the junction sequence differs from germline, possibly due to a read error. The sample belongs to a study of early T cells in non-severe SARS-CoV-2 infection. For the study at large: With bulk RNA from unsorted whole blood as input, sequencing yielded unpaired chains. Whole-study findings and limits: The matching step, a VDJdb search, favored anti-spike CD8 responses and missed private and CD4 specificities.

CDR1 KGHSH and CDR2 LQKENI come from the germline V gene. This CDR3 comprises 13 residues. Unique molecular identifiers were added to individual cDNA molecules. TCRdb ran MiXCR on the 5' RACE reads and lists one entry per CDR3 protein. The table includes more than 80,000 distinct CDR3 sequences, 13% to 15% detected once. The chain employs TRBV18 and TRBJ2-7; 9 nucleotides line up with TRBD1. Specimen: whole blood. The clonotype originates from an adult who was a healthcare worker with PCR-confirmed SARS-CoV-2 infection or an uninfected control (not recorded which). The CDR3 region is CVSSQGAGYEQYF. The CDR3 DNA is TGTGTCAGCTCACAGGGGGCGGGATACGAGCAGTACTTC.